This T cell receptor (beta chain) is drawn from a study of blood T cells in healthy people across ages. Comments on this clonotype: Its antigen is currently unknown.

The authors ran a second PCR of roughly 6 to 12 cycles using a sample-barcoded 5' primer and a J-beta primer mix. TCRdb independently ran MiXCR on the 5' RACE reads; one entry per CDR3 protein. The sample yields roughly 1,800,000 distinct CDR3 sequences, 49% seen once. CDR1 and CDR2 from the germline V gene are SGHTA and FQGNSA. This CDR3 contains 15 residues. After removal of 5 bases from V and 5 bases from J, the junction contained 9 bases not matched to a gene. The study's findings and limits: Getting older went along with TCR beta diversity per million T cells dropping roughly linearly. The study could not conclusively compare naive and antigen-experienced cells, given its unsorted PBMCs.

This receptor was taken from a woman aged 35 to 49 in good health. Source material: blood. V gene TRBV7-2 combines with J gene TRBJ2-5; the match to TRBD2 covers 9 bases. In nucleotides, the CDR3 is TGTGCCAGCAGCGCACCGGGACTAGCAAGGGAGACCCAGTACTTC. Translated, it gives CASSAPGLARETQYF. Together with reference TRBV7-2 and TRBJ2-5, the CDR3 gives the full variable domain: GAGVSQSPSNKVTEKGKDVELRCDPISGHTALYWYRQSLGQGLEFLIYFQGNSAPDKSGLPSDRFSAERTGGSVSTLTIQRTQQEDSAVYLCASSAPGLARETQYFGPGTRLLVL.